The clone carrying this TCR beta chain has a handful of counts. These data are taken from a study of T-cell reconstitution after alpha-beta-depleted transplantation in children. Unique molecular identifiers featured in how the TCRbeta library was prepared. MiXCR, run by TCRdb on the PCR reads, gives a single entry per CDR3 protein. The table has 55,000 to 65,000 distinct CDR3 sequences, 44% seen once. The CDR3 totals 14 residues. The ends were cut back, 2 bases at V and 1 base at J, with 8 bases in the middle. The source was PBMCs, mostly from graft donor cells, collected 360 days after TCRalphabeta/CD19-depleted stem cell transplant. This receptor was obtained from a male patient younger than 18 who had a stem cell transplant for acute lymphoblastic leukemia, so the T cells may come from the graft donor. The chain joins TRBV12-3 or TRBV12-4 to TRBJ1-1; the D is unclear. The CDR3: CASSLRGWNTEAFF. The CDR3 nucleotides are TGTGCCAGCAGTTTACGGGGTTGGAACACTGAAGCTTTCTTT.